This T cell receptor beta chain was documented in a study of patients and donors after allogeneic stem cell transplantation. The ends were cut back, 7 bases at V and 0 bases at J, with 13 bases in the middle. The CDR3 extends over 14 amino acids. This clonotype was picked up many times. TCRdb recomputed calls from the RT-PCR reads with MiXCR, one row per CDR3 protein. The profile shows approximately 430,000 distinct CDR3 sequences, roughly 17% of them singletons. The genes are TRBV12-3 or TRBV12-4 and TRBJ2-7, with D hard to call. Material: blood, either unsorted or a sorted T cell fraction (not recorded which). This TCR was recovered from a human donor who was either an allogeneic HSCT recipient or a stem cell or donor lymphocyte infusion donor (not recorded which). It is not recorded whose cells these are; they may come from a transplant donor. For the CDR3, the DNA is TGTGCCAGCAAATCGACCTACGCCTCCTACGAGCAGTACTTC. This gives the protein CASKSTYASYEQYF.